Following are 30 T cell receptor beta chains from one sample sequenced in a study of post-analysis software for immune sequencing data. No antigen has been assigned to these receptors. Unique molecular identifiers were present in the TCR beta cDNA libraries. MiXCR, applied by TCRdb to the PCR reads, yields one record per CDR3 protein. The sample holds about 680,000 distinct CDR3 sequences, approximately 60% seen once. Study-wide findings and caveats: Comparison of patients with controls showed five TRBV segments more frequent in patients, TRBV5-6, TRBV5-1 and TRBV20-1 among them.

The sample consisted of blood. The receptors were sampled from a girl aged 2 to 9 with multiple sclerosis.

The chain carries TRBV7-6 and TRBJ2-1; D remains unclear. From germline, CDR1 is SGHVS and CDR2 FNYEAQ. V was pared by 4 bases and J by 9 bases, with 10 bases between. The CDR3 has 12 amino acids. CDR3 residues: CASSSQWGEQFF. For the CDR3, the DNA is TGTGCCAGCAGCTCACAGTGGGGTGAGCAGTTCTTC.

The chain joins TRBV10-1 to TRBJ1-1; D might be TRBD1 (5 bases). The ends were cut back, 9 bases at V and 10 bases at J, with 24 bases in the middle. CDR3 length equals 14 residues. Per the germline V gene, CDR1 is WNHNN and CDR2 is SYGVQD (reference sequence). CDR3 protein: CASGPPGIHAAAFF. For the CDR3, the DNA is TGCGCCAGTGGGCCCCCAGGGATCCATGCTGCAGCTTTCTTT.

The CDR3 here is CAPNATRAYEQYF. CDR3 in DNA: TGCGCCCCTAACGCCACCAGGGCCTACGAGCAGTACTTC. The chain employs TRBV10-1 and TRBJ2-7; D possibly corresponds to TRBD1 (5 bases). From germline, CDR1 is WNHNN and CDR2 SYGVQD (reference sequence). The V end lost 11 bases, the J end lost 2 bases, and 16 bases lay between the germline ends. There are 13 residues in the CDR3.

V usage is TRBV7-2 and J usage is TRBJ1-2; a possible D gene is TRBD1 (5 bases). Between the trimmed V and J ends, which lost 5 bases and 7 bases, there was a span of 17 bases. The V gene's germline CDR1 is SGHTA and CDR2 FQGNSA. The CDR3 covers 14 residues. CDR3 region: CASSQPSLGGGYTF. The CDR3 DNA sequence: TGTGCCAGCAGCCAACCCTCCCTTGGGGGTGGCTACACCTTC.

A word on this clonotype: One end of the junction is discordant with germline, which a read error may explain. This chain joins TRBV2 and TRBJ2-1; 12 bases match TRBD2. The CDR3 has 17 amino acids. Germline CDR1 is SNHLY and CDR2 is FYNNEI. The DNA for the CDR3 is TGTGCCACCTTACTAGCGGGGGGCCTTCCTTCCTACAGTGAGCAGTTCTTC. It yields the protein CATLLAGGLPSYSEQFF.

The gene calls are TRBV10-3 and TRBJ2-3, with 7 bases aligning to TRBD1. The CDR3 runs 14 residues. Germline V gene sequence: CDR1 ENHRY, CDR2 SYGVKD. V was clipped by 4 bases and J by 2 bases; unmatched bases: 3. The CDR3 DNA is TGTGCCATCAGTGCAGGGGGAAACACAGATACGCAGTATTTT. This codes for CAISAGGNTDTQYF.

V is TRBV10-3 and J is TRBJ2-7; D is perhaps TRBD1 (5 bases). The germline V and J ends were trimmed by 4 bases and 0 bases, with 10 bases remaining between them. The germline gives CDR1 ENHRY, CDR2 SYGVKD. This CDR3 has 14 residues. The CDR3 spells CAISVPDSSYEQYF. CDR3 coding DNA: TGTGCCATCAGTGTCCCTGACAGCTCCTACGAGCAGTACTTC.

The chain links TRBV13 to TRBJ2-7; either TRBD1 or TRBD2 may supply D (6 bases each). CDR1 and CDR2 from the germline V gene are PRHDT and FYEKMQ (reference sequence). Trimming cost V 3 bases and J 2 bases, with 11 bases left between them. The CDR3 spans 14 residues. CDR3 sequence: CASSLRGATYEQYF. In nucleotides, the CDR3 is TGTGCCAGCAGCTTGAGGGGGGCAACCTACGAGCAGTACTTC.

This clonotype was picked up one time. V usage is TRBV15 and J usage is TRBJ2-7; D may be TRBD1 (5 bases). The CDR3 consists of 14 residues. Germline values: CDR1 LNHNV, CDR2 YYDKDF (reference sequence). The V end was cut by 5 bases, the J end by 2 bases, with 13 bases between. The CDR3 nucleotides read TGTGCCACCAGCCGGACGTCGGACACCTACGAGCAGTACTTC. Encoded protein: CATSRTSDTYEQYF.

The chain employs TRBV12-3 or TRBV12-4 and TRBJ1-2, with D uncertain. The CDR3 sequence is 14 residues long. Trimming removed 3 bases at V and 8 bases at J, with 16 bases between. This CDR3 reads CASSFGRSAGGYTF. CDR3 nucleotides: TGTGCCAGCAGTTTCGGCAGGTCTGCGGGAGGCTACACCTTC.

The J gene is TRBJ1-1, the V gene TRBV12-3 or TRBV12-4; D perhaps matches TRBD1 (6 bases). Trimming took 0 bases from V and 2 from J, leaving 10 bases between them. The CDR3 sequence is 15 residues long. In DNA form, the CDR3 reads TGTGCCAGCAGTTTAGCCGAAGGGGGAAACACTGAAGCTTTCTTT. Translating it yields CASSLAEGGNTEAFF.

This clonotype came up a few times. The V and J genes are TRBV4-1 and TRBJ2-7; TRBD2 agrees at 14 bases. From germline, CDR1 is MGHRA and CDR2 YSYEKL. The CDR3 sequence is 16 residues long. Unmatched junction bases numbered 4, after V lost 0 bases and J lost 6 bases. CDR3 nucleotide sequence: TGCGCCAGCAGCCAAGAGGGGACTAGCGGGAGAGCCGAGCAGTACTTC. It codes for CASSQEGTSGRAEQYF.

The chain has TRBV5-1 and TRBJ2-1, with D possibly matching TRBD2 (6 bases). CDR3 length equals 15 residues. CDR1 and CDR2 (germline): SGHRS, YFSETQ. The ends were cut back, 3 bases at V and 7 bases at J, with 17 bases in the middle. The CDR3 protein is CASSSGSGFGNEQFF. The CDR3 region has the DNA TGCGCCAGCAGCTCCGGGAGTGGTTTCGGTAATGAGCAGTTCTTC. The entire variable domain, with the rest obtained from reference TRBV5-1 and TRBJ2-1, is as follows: KAGVTQTPRYLIKTRGQQVTLSCSPISGHRSVSWYQQTPGQGLQFLFEYFSETQRNKGNFPGRFSGRQFSNSRSEMNVSTLELGDSALYLCASSSGSGFGNEQFFGPGTRLTVL.

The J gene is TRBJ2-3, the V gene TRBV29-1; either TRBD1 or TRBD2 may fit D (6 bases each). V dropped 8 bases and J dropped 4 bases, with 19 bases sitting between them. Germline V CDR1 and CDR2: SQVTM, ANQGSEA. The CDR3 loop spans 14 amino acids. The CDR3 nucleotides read TGCAGCCATCAAGGGGGGTCGACCGCAGATACGCAGTATTTT. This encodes CSHQGGSTADTQYF.

The CDR3 spells CASSLRGDPDEQFF. The DNA of the CDR3 is TGCGCCAGCAGCTTGAGGGGGGATCCGGATGAGCAGTTCTTC. This chain uses TRBV5-1 with TRBJ2-1, with D tentatively TRBD1 or TRBD2 (6 bases each). The germline V gene encodes CDR1 SGHRS and CDR2 YFSETQ. The CDR3 spans 14 residues. V lost 1 base and J lost 8, with 13 bases in between. The full variable domain, in which reference TRBV5-1 and TRBJ2-1 provide the parts outside the CDR3, is KAGVTQTPRYLIKTRGQQVTLSCSPISGHRSVSWYQQTPGQGLQFLFEYFSETQRNKGNFPGRFSGRQFSNSRSEMNVSTLELGDSALYLCASSLRGDPDEQFFGPGTRLTVL.

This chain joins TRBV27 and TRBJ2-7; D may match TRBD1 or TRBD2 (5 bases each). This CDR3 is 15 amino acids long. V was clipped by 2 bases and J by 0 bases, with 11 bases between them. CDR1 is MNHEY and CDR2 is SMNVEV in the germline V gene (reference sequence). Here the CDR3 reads CASSLRGSLSYEQYF. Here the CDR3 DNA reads TGTGCCAGCAGTTTACGGGGCTCCCTCTCCTACGAGCAGTACTTC.

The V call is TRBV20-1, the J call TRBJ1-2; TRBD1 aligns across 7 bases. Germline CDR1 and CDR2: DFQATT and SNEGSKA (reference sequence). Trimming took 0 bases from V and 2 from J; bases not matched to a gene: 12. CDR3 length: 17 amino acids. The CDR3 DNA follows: TGCAGTGCTAGAGACCGTTCGGACAGGCAAGCAAACTATGGCTACACCTTC. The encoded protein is CSARDRSDRQANYGYTF.

The CDR3 loop reads CSAPSLQGDTQYF. The CDR3, as DNA: TGCAGTGCTCCCTCTCTACAGGGAGATACGCAGTATTTT. The V and J genes are TRBV20-1 and TRBJ2-3; TRBD1 is a possible D gene (6 bases). The CDR3 sequence is 13 residues long. The ends were cut back, 5 bases at V and 5 bases at J, with 14 bases in the middle. Germline lookup yields CDR1 DFQATT and CDR2 SNEGSKA (reference sequence).

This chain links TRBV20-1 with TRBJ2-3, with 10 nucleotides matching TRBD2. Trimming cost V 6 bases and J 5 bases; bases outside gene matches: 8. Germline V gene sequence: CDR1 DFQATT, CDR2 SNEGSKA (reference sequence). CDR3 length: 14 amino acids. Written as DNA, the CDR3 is TGCAGTGCCGGTATAGCGGGAGGCCAAGATACGCAGTATTTT. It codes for CSAGIAGGQDTQYF.

The CDR3 loop is CASGEGGGNQPQHF. The DNA for the CDR3 is TGTGCCAGCGGGGAGGGAGGGGGGAATCAGCCCCAGCATTTT. The V gene is TRBV28, the J gene TRBJ1-5, with a weak D call TRBD1 (6 bases). The CDR3 is 14 residues long. Germline V gives CDR1 MDHEN, CDR2 SYDVKM. Trimming took off 8 bases at V and 4 bases at J, with 15 bases between the two ends.

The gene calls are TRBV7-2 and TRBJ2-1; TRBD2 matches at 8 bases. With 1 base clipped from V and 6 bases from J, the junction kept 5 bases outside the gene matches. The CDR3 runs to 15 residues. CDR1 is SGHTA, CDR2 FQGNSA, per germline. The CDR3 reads CASSLGPAGANEQFF. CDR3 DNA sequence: TGTGCCAGCAGCTTAGGACCAGCGGGAGCCAATGAGCAGTTCTTC.

The CDR3 protein is CSAQGDPTSGAYQPQHF. Here the CDR3 DNA reads TGCAGTGCTCAAGGGGACCCAACTTCGGGGGCGTATCAGCCCCAGCATTTT. The gene calls are TRBV20-1 and TRBJ1-5; perhaps TRBD1 as D (6 bases). The V gene lost 5 bases and the J gene lost 5 bases, with 25 bases spanning the gap. CDR1 is DFQATT and CDR2 is SNEGSKA in the germline V gene (reference sequence). The length of the CDR3 is 17 residues.

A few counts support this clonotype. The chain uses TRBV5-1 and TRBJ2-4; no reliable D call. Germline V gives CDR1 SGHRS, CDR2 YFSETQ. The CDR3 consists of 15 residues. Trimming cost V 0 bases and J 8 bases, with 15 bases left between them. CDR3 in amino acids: CASSLEGRSVDIQYF. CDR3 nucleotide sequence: TGCGCCAGCAGCTTGGAAGGAAGAAGCGTGGACATTCAGTACTTC.

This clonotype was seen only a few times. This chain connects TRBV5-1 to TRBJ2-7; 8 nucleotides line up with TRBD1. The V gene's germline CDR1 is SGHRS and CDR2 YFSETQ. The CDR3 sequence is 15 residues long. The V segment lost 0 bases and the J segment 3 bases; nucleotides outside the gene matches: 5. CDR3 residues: CASSLERGTGYEQYF. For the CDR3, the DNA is TGCGCCAGCAGCTTGGAAAGGGGGACAGGCTACGAGCAGTACTTC.

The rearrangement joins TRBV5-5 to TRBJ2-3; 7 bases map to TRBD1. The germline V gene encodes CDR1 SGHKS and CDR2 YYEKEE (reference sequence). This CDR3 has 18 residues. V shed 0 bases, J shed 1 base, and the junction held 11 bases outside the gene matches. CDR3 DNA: TGTGCCAGCAGCTTGGTCGCATTAGACAGGGTCCGCACAGATACGCAGTATTTT. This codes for CASSLVALDRVRTDTQYF.

CDR3 region: CASSYTRSSYNEQFF. DNA of the CDR3: TGTGCCAGCAGCTATACTAGGAGCTCCTACAATGAGCAGTTCTTC. The V gene is TRBV5-5, the J gene TRBJ2-1, with a tentative D call TRBD2 (5 bases). Trimming took 3 bases from V and 0 from J, leaving 10 bases between them. Germline values: CDR1 SGHKS, CDR2 YYEKEE (reference sequence). This CDR3 contains 15 residues.

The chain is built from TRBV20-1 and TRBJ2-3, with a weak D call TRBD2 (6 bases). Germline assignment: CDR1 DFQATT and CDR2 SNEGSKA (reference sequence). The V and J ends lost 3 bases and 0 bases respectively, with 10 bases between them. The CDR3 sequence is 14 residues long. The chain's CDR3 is CSARMGGSTDTQYF. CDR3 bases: TGCAGTGCTAGGATGGGAGGTAGCACAGATACGCAGTATTTT.

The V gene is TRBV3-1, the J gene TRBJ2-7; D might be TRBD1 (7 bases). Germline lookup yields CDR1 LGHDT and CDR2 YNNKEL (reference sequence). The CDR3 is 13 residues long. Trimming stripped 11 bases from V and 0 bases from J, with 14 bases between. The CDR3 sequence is CAVRQGGSYEQYF. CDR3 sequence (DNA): TGTGCCGTAAGACAGGGAGGCTCCTACGAGCAGTACTTC.

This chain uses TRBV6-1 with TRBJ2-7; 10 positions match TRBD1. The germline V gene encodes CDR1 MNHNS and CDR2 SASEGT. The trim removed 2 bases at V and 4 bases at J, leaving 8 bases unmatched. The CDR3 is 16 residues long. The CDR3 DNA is TGTGCCAGCAGTGAACCGACCGGGACAGGGGCATACGAGCAGTACTTC. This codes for CASSEPTGTGAYEQYF.

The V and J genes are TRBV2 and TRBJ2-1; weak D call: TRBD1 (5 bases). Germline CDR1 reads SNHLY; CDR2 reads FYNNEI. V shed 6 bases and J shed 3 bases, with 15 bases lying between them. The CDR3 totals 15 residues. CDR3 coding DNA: TGTGCCAGCAGAAGACAGTACGTATACTACAATGAGCAGTTCTTC. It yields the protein CASRRQYVYYNEQFF.